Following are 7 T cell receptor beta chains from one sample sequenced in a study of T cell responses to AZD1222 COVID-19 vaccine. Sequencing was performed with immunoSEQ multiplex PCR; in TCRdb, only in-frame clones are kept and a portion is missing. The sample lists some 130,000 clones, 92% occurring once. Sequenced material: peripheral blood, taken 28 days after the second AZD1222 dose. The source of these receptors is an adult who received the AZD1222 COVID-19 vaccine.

CDR3 protein: CASSGHGTALNQPQHF. The CDR3, as DNA: TGTGCCAGTAGTGGACACGGGACAGCTCTAAATCAGCCCCAGCATTTT. The V gene is TRBV19, the J gene TRBJ1-5, with 7 bases fitting TRBD1. This CDR3 has 16 amino acids. CDR1 is LNHDA and CDR2 is SQIVND in the germline V gene (reference sequence). Trimming removed 5 bases from V and 4 bases from J; junction bases left unmatched: 11.

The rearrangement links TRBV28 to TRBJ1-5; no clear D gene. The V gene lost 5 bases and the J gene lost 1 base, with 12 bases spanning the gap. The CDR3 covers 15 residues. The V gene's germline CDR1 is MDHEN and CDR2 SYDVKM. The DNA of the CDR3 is TGTGCCAGCAGTGGCACTGACTACAGCAATCAGCCCCAGCATTTT. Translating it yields CASSGTDYSNQPQHF.

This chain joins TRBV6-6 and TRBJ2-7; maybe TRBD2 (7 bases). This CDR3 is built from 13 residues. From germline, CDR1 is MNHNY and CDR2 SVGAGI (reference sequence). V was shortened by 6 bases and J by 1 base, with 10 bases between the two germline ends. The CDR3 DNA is TGTGCCAGCAGGGGAGGGGGTTCCTACGAGCAGTACTTC. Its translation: CASRGGGSYEQYF.

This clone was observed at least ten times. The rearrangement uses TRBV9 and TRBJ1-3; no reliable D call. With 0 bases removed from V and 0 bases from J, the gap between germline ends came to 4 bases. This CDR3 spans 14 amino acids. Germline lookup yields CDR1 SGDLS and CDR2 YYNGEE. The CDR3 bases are TGTGCCAGCAGCGTAGAGGCCTCTGGAAACACCATATATTTT. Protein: CASSVEASGNTIYF. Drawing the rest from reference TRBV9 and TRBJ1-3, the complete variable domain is DSGVTQTPKHLITATGQRVTLRCSPRSGDLSVYWYQQSLDQGLQFLIQYYNGEERAKGNILERFSAQQFPDLHSELNLSSLELGDSALYFCASSVEASGNTIYFGEGSWLTVV.

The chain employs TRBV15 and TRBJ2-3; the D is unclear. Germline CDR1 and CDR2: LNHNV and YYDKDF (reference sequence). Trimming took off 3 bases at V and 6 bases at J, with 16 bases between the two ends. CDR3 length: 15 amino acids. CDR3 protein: CATSSGLSLRDTQYF. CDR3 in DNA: TGTGCCACCAGCAGCGGCCTCAGTCTAAGGGATACGCAGTATTTT.

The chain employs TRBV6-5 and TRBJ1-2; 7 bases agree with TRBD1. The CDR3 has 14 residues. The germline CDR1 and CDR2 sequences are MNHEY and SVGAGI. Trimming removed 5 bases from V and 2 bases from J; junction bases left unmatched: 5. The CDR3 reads CASSTRQGNYGYTF. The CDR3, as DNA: TGTGCCAGCAGTACCCGACAGGGAAACTATGGCTACACCTTC.

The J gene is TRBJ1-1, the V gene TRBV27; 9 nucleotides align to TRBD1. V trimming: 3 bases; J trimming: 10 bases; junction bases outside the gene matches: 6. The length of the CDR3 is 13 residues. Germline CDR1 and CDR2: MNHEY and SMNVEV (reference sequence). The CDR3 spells CASSFRTGESAFF. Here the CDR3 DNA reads TGTGCCAGCAGTTTTAGGACAGGGGAATCAGCTTTCTTT.